The 10 T cell receptor beta chains presented below share a single source sample, sequenced in a study of cytomegalovirus exposure and HLA in healthy donors. The assay was immunoSEQ multiplex PCR, and TCRdb's table has in-frame clones only and misses some. The sample contains 200,000 to 250,000 clones, over 80% of which appear only once. Sequencing input: PBMCs. All receptors derive from a woman aged 25 to 45 in good health and CMV-seropositive.

The genes are TRBV27 and TRBJ2-1; 13 positions agree with TRBD2. The J segment lost 5 bases and the V segment lost 4 bases, leaving 2 bases of the junction unmatched. The CDR3 has 15 amino acids. Germline CDR1 is MNHEY and CDR2 is SMNVEV (reference sequence). The CDR3: CASSYGTSGDNEQFF. The CDR3 DNA reads TGTGCCAGCAGTTACGGGACTAGCGGGGACAATGAGCAGTTCTTC.

This chain joins TRBV30 and TRBJ2-1, with a possible D match to TRBD2 (7 bases). The CDR3 consists of 14 residues. Germline V gene sequence: CDR1 GTSNPN, CDR2 SVGIG (reference sequence). The V gene lost 0 bases and the J gene lost 6 bases, with 12 bases spanning the gap. The CDR3 spells CAWSVWRGPNEQFF. CDR3 coding DNA: TGTGCCTGGAGTGTGTGGCGGGGGCCCAATGAGCAGTTCTTC.

The chain combines TRBV30 with TRBJ2-3, with D possibly matching TRBD2 (7 bases). V gave up 1 base and J gave up 3 bases, with 14 bases separating them. Germline CDR1 and CDR2: GTSNPN and SVGIG (reference sequence). CDR3 length: 15 residues. CDR3 region: CAWSGLGGATDTQYF. CDR3 coding DNA: TGTGCCTGGAGTGGCTTGGGGGGGGCAACAGATACGCAGTATTTT.

V and J are TRBV29-1 and TRBJ1-1; D is perhaps TRBD1 (5 bases). Trimming cost V 6 bases and J 2 bases, with 13 bases left between them. Germline loops: CDR1 SQVTM, CDR2 ANQGSEA. The CDR3 sequence is 13 residues long. The CDR3: CSVSRGSNTEAFF. The CDR3 nucleotides are TGCAGCGTCTCTCGGGGCAGTAACACTGAAGCTTTCTTT. The full variable domain, its missing parts supplied by reference TRBV29-1 and TRBJ1-1, is SAVISQKPSRDICQRGTSLTIQCQVDSQVTMMFWYRQQPGQSLTLIATANQGSEATYESGFVIDKFPISRPNLTFSTLTVSNMSPEDSSIYLCSVSRGSNTEAFFGQGTRLTVV.

The genes are TRBV28 and TRBJ2-6, with D maybe TRBD2 (5 bases). Germline CDR1 reads MDHEN; CDR2 reads SYDVKM. The CDR3 is made up of 15 amino acids. The germline V and J ends were trimmed by 4 bases and 2 bases, with 9 bases remaining between them. CDR3: CASSSPGTGANVLTF. CDR3 DNA sequence: TGTGCCAGCAGTTCCCCGGGGACTGGGGCCAACGTCCTGACTTTC.

The chain links TRBV5-4 to TRBJ1-2; 9 bases map to TRBD1. CDR3 length: 13 amino acids. Germline loops: CDR1 SGHNT, CDR2 YYREEE (reference sequence). J lost 7 bases, V lost 2 bases, and 3 bases had no gene match. This chain's CDR3 is CASSFRDRAGYTF. As DNA, the CDR3 is TGTGCCAGCAGCTTTCGGGACAGGGCTGGCTACACCTTC.

CDR3 sequence: CASAIQRALGDEQYF. The CDR3 DNA is TGTGCTAGTGCCATCCAGCGGGCCTTGGGGGACGAGCAGTACTTC. This chain joins TRBV12-5 and TRBJ2-7, with TRBD2 as a possible D gene (6 bases). V was pared by 7 bases and J by 5 bases, with 21 bases between. The V gene's germline CDR1 is LGHNT and CDR2 FRNRAP. The CDR3 extends over 15 amino acids.

The chain links TRBV30 to TRBJ2-3; D unresolved. V gave up 4 bases and J gave up 4 bases, with 6 bases separating them. Germline CDR1 GTSNPN, CDR2 SVGIG (reference sequence). This CDR3 contains 11 residues. The CDR3 reads CAWTNSDTQYF. CDR3 bases: TGTGCCTGGACGAACTCAGATACGCAGTATTTT.

V gene TRBV4-2 combines with J gene TRBJ2-7, with D tentatively TRBD1 (6 bases). The germline CDR1 and CDR2 sequences are LGHNA and YNFKEQ. V was pared by 0 bases and J by 3 bases, with 15 bases between. This CDR3 contains 16 residues. CDR3 residues: CASSQEHVQGNYEQYF. As DNA, the CDR3 is TGTGCCAGCAGCCAAGAGCACGTGCAGGGGAACTACGAGCAGTACTTC.

CDR3: CASSVDYGYTF. CDR3 nucleotides: TGTGCCAGCAGTGTAGACTATGGCTACACCTTC. The rearrangement joins TRBV2 to TRBJ1-2; no reliable D call. Germline CDR1 is SNHLY and CDR2 is FYNNEI. Trimming pared 4 bases from V and 3 bases from J, leaving 3 bases between. The CDR3 totals 11 residues.